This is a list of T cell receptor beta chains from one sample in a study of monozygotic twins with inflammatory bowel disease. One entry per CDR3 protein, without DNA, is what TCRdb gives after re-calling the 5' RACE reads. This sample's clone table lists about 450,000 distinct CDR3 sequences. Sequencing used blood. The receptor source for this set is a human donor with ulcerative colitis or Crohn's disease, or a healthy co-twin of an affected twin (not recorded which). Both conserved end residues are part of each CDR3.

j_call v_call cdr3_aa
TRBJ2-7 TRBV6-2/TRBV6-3 CASSYRGYEQYF
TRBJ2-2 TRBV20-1 CSARDIRMNTGELFF
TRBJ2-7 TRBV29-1 CSAISSAYEQYF
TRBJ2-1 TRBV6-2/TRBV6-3 CASSLTPPMTGIHEQFF
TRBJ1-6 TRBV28 CASYDSEQSSYNSPLHF
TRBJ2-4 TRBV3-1 CASSPGGTLAKNIQYF
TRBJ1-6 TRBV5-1 CASSRGQAGSPLHF
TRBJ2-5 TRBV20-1 CSAALVKETQYF
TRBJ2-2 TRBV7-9 CASSLTQRFNTGELFF
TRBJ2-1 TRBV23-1 CASSQSTGRNRNEQFF
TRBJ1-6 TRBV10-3 CAISESNRGEGGSPLHF
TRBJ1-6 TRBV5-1 CASSSGSPNGPLHF
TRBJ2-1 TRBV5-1 CASSATSGAYEQFF
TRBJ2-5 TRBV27 CASSRDRGPQETQYF
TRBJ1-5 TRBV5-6 CASSNLGGDFSNQPQHF
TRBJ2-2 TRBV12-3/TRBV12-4 CASSLSGFGGELFF
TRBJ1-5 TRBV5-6 CASSLGGLSNQPQHF
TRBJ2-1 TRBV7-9 CASSSLAGESEQFF
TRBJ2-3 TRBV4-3 CASSQVLAVTDTQYF
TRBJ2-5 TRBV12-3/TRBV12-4 CASSSSPLTETQYF
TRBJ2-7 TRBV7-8 CASSSVLEQYF
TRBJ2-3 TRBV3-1 CASSLPGTSGVDTQYF
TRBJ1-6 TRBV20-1 CSAVTGTAQSPLHF
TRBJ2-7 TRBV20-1 CSARTDGGYEQYF
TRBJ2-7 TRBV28 CASSLEGLAGSSYEQYF
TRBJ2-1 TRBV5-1 CASSVGLAGEYEQFF
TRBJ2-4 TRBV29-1 CSVQTGLAKNIQYF
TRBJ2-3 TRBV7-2 CASRLEGTDTQYF
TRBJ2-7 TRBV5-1 CASSPGDSYEQYF
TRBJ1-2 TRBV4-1 CASTQAPQGTGYGYTF
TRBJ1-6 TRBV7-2 CASSLTEPLHF
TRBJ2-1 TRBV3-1 CASSRLGGPGGSYNEQFF
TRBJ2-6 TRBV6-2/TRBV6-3 CASSPRRGLGANVLTF
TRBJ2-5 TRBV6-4 CASSVLGHWETQYF
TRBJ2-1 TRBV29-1 CSGTYRVSYNEQFF
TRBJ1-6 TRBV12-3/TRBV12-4 CASSRTGERGSPLHF
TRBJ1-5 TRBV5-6 CASSLFRYYSNQPQHF
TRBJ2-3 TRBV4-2 CASSPRQAGGTDTQYF
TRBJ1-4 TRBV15 CATSSRTGGNEKLFF
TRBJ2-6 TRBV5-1 CASSLAPRAGANVLTF
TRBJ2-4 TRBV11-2 CASSLGRDRESRDIQYF
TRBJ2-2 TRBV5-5 CASSPFRRGTGELFF
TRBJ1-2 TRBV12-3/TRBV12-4 CASSRQQLYGYTF
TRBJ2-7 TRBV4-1 CASSQVDHSYEQYF
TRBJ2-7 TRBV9 CASSVDGLANYGEQYF
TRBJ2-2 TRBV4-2 CASSQDWGSRSGELFF
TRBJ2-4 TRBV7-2 CASSLVGLAKNIQYF
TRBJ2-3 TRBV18 CASSPPSLGTDTQYF
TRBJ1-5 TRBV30 CAWSAGRGNQPQHF
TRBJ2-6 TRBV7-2 CASSLGQPGANVLTF
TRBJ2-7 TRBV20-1 CSATNPGDPHYEQYF